This TCR beta chain was sequenced for a study of Ad26.COV2.S vaccination and SARS-CoV-2 variants. Germline V gene lookup returns CDR1 MDHEN and CDR2 SYDVKM. V lost 7 bases, J lost 3 bases, and 7 bases lay in between. The CDR3 totals 11 residues. Generated by immunoSEQ multiplex PCR, the TCRdb table keeps only in-frame clones and is missing some. The table records about 350,000 clones, approximately 90% of them present only once. As for treatment: over 15 received Ad26.COV2.S at low or high dose, single or two shots; 5 received placebo; per-sample allocation not given. Sample collection was performed on day 63 after the first vaccine or placebo injection.

The gene calls are TRBV28 and TRBJ2-7; perhaps TRBD1 as D (6 bases). The TCR comes from a person between 18 and 60 years old who received the Ad26.COV2.S COVID-19 vaccine or a placebo. The sequencing used peripheral blood, collected in a trial of Ad26.COV2.S vaccine versus placebo. In DNA form, the CDR3 reads TGTGCCAGCACGACAGGCTACGAGCAGTACTTC. Encoded protein: CASTTGYEQYF.